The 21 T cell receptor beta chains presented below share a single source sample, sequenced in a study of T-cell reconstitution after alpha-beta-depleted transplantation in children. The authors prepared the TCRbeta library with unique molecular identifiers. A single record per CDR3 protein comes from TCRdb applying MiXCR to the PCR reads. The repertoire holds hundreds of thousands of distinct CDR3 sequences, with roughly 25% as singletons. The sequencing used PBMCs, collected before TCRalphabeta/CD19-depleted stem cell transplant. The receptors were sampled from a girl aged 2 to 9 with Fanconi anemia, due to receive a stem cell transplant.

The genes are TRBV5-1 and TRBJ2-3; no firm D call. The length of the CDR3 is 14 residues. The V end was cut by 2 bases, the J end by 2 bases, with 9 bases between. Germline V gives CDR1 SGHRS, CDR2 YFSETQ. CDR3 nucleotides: TGCGCCAGCAGCTTTAAGGGCCACACAGATACGCAGTATTTT. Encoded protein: CASSFKGHTDTQYF.

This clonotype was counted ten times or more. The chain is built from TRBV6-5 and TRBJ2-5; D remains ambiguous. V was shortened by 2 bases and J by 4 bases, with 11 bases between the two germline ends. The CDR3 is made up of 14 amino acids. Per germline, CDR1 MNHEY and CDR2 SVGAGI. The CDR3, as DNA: TGTGCCAGCAGTTACCTTAGTAACGGAGAGACCCAGTACTTC. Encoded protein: CASSYLSNGETQYF.

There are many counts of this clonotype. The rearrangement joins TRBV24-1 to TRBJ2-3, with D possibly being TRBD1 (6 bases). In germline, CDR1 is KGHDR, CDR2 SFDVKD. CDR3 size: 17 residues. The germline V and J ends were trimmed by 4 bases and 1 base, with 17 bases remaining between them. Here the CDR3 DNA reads TGTGCCACCAGTGACGACCGCTTCTCAGGGGGCACAGATACGCAGTATTTT. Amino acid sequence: CATSDDRFSGGTDTQYF.

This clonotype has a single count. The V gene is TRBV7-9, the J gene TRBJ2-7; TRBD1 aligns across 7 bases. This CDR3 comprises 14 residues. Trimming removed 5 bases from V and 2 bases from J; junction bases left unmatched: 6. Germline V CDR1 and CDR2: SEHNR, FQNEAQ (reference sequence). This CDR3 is CASSRGQAPYEQYF. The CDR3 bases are TGTGCCAGCAGCCGCGGACAGGCCCCCTACGAGCAGTACTTC.

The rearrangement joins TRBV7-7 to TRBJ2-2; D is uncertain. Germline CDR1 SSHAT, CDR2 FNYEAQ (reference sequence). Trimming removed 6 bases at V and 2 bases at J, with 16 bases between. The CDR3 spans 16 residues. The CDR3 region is CASSSLQGRNTGELFF. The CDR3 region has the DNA TGTGCCAGCAGTTCCCTACAAGGAAGAAACACCGGGGAGCTGTTTTTT.

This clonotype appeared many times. The CDR3 DNA reads as TGTGCCAGCACCCCCGGGACTAGCGGGGATGAGCAGTTCTTC. It codes for CASTPGTSGDEQFF. This rearrangement joins TRBV7-2 to TRBJ2-1, with 13 bases lining up with TRBD2. The length of the CDR3 is 14 residues. V gave up 7 bases and J gave up 8 bases; unmatched junction bases: 5. CDR1 is SGHTA, CDR2 FQGNSA, per germline.

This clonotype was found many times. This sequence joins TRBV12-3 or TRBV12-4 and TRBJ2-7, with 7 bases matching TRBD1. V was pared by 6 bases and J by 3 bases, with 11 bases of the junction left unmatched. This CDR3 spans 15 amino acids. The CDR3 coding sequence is TGTGCCAGCAGCCCGACAGGGATCAACTACTACGAGCAGTACTTC. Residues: CASSPTGINYYEQYF.

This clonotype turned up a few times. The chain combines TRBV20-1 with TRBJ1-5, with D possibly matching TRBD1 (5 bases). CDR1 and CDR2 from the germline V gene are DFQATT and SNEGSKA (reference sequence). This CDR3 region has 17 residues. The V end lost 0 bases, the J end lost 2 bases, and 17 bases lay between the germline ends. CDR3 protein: CSARDRRDNIGNQPQHF. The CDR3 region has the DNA TGCAGTGCTAGAGATCGCAGGGATAACATAGGCAATCAGCCCCAGCATTTT.

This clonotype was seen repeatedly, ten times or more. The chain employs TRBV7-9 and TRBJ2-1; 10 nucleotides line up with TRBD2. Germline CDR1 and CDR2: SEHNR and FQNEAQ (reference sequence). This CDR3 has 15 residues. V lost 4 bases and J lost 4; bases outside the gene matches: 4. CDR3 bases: TGTGCCAGCAGCTCTAGCGGGGGCAAGTACAATGAGCAGTTCTTC. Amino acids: CASSSSGGKYNEQFF.

The CDR3 sequence: CSVGQGLDSPLHF. CDR3 sequence (DNA): TGCAGCGTGGGACAGGGGTTAGATTCACCCCTCCACTTT. The chain links TRBV29-1 to TRBJ1-6; 10 positions agree with TRBD1. Germline assignment: CDR1 SQVTM and CDR2 ANQGSEA. After removal of 6 bases from V and 8 bases from J, the junction contained 4 bases not matched to a gene. The CDR3 contains 13 residues.

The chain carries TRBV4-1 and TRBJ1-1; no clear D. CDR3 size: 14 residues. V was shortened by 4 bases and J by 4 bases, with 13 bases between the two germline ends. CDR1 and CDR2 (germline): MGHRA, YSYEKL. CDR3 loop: CASSPTEDGTEAFF. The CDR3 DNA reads TGCGCCAGCAGCCCTACCGAGGATGGCACTGAAGCTTTCTTT.

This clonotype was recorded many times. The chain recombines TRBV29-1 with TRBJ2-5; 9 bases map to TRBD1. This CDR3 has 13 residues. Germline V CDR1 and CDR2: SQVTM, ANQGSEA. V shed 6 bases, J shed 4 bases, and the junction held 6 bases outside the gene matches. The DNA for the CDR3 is TGCAGCGTGTGGACAGGGGCGGCAGAGACCCAGTACTTC. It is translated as CSVWTGAAETQYF. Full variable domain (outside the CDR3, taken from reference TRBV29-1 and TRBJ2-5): SAVISQKPSRDICQRGTSLTIQCQVDSQVTMMFWYRQQPGQSLTLIATANQGSEATYESGFVIDKFPISRPNLTFSTLTVSNMSPEDSSIYLCSVWTGAAETQYFGPGTRLLVL.

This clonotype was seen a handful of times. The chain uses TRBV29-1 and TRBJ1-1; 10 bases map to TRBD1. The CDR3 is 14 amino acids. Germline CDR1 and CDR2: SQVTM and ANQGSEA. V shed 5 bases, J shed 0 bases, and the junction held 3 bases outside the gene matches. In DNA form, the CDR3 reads TGCAGCGTTCGGACAGGGGGGATGAACACTGAAGCTTTCTTT. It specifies CSVRTGGMNTEAFF.

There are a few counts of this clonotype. Here the CDR3 DNA reads TGTGCCAGCAGAGCAGGGGACAGGGGAGTGGGTAATGAGCAGTTCTTC. This gives the protein CASRAGDRGVGNEQFF. The chain recombines TRBV12-3 or TRBV12-4 with TRBJ2-1, with 10 nucleotides matching TRBD1. There are 16 residues in the CDR3. V was clipped by 6 bases and J by 7 bases; unmatched bases: 12.

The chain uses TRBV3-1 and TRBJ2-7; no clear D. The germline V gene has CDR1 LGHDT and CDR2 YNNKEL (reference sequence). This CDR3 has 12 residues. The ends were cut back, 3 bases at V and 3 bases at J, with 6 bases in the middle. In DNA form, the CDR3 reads TGTGCCAGCAGCCATGCAGGCTACGAGCAGTACTTC. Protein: CASSHAGYEQYF.

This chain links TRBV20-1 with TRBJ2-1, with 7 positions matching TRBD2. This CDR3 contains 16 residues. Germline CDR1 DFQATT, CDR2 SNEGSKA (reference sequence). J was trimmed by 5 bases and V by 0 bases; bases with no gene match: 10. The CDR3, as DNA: TGCAGTGCTAGAGACCCGGGGGGAGGGAATCACAATGAGCAGTTCTTC. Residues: CSARDPGGGNHNEQFF.

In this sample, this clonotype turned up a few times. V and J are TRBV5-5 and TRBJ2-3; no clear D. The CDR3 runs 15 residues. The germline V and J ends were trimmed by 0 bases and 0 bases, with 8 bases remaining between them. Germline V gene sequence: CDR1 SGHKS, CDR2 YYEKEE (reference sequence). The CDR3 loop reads CASSLGQISTDTQYF. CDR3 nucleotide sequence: TGTGCCAGCAGCTTGGGACAAATTAGCACAGATACGCAGTATTTT. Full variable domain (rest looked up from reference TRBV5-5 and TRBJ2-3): DAGVTQSPTHLIKTRGQQVTLRCSPISGHKSVSWYQQVLGQGPQFIFQYYEKEERGRGNFPDRFSARQFPNYSSELNVNALLLGDSALYLCASSLGQISTDTQYFGPGTRLTVL.

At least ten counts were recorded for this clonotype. CDR3 protein: CSAESGANVLTF. The CDR3 coding sequence is TGCAGCGCCGAGTCAGGGGCCAACGTCCTGACTTTC. The genes are TRBV29-1 and TRBJ2-6; D gene uncertain. Germline-derived CDR1 and CDR2 are SQVTM and ANQGSEA. This CDR3 is 12 amino acids long. V was cut by 7 bases and J by 4 bases, with 8 bases left in between. Drawing the rest from reference TRBV29-1 and TRBJ2-6, the complete variable domain is SAVISQKPSRDICQRGTSLTIQCQVDSQVTMMFWYRQQPGQSLTLIATANQGSEATYESGFVIDKFPISRPNLTFSTLTVSNMSPEDSSIYLCSAESGANVLTFGAGSRLTVL.

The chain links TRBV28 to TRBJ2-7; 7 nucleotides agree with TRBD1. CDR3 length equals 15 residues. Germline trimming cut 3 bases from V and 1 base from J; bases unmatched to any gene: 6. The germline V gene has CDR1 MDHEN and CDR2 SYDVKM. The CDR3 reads CASSFRGWSSYEQYF. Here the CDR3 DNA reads TGTGCCAGCAGTTTCAGGGGGTGGAGTTCCTACGAGCAGTACTTC.

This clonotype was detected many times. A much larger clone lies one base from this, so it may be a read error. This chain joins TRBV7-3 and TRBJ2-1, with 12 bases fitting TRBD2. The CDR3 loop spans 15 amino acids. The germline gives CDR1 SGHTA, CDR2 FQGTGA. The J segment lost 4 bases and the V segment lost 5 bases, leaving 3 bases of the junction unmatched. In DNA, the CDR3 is TGTGCCAGCAGCCTTACTAGCGGGAGGTACAATGAGCAGTTCTTC. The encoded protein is CASSLTSGRYNEQFF.

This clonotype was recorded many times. CDR3 protein: CSVAREGLTEAFF. CDR3 nucleotide sequence: TGCAGCGTTGCAAGGGAAGGTCTCACTGAAGCTTTCTTT. The chain joins TRBV29-1 to TRBJ1-1; D is unclear. Trimming cost V 4 bases and J 4 bases, with 13 bases left between them. CDR3 length equals 13 residues. Germline V gene lookup returns CDR1 SQVTM and CDR2 ANQGSEA.